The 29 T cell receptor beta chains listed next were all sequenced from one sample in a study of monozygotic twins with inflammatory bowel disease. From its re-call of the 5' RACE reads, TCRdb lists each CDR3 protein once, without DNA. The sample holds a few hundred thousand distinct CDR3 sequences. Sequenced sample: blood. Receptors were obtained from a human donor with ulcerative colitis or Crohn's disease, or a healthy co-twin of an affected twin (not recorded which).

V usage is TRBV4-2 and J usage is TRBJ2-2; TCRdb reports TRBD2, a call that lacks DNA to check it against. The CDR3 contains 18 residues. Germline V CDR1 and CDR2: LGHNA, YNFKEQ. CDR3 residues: CASSLITNVALNTGELFF.

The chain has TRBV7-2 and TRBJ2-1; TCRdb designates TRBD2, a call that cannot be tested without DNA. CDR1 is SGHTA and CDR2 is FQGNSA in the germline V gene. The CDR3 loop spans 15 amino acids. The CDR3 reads CASSFGTHGSDEQFF. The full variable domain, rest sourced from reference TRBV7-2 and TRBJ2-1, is GAGVSQSPSNKVTEKGKDVELRCDPISGHTALYWYRQSLGQGLEFLIYFQGNSAPDKSGLPSDRFSAERTGGSVSTLTIQRTQQEDSAVYLCASSFGTHGSDEQFFGPGTRLTVL.

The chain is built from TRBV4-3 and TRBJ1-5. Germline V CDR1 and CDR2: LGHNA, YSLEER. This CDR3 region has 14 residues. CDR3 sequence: CASSQDTDNQPQHF.

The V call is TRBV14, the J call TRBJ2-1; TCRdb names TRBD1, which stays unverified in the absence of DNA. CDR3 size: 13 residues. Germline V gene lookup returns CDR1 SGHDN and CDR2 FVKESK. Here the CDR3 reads CASSVSRNNEQFF.

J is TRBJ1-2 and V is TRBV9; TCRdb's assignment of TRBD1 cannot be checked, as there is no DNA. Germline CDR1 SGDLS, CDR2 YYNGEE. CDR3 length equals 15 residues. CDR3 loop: CASSLVAGQDYGYTF.

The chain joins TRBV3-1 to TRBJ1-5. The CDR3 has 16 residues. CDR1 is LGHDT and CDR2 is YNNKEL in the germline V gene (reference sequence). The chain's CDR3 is CASSQDLGVGNQPQHF.

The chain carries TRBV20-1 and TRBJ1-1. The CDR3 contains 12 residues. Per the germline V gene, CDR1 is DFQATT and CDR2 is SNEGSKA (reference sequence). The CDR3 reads CSAPGETAEAFF.

The CDR3 protein is CASSQDLVGGGNYEQYF. This sequence joins TRBV4-3 and TRBJ2-7; no DNA is available, so the TRBD1 call from TCRdb remains unchecked. The germline gives CDR1 LGHNA, CDR2 YSLEER. The CDR3 is made up of 17 amino acids.

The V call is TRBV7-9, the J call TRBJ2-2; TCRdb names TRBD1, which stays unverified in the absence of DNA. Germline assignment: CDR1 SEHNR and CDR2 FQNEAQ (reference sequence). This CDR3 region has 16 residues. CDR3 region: CASSLEAGSVPGELFF.

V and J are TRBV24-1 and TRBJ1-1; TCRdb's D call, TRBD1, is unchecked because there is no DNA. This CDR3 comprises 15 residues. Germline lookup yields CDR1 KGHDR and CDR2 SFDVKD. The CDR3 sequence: CATSDGTGWNTEAFF.

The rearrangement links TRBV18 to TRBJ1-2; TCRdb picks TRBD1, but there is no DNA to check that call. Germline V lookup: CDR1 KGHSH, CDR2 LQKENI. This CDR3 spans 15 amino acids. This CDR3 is CASSPGPRSNYGYTF.

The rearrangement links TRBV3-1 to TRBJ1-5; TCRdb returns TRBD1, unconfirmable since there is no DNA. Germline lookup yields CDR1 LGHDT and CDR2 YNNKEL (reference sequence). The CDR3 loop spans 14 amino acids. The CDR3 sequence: CASSQGQEDQPQHF.

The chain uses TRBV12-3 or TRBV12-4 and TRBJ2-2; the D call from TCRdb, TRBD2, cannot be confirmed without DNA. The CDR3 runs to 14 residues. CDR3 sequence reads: CASNVGLNTGELFF.

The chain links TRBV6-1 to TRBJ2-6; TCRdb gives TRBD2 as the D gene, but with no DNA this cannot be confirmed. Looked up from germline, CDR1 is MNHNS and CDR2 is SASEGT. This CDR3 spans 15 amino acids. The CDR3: CASSRGLAGANVLTF.

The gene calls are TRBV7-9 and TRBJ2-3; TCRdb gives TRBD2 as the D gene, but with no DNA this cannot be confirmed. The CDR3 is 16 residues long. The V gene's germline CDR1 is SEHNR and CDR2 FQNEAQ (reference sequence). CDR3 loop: CASSSRSSGSTDTQYF. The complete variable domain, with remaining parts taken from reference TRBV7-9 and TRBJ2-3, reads DTGVSQNPRHKITKRGQNVTFRCDPISEHNRLYWYRQTLGQGPEFLTYFQNEAQLEKSRLLSDRFSAERPKGSFSTLEIQRTEQGDSAMYLCASSSRSSGSTDTQYFGPGTRLTVL.

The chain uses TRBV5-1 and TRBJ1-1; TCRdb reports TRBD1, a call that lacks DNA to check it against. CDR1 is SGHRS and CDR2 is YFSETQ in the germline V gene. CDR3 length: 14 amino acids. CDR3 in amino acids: CASSLREMNTEAFF.

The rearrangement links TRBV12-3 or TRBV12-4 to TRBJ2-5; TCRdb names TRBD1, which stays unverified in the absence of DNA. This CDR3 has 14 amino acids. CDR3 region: CASRPDGSGETQYF.

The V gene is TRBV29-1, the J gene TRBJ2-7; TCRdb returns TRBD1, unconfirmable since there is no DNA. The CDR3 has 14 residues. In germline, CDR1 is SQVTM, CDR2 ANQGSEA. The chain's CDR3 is CSTGGAPDDYEQYF.

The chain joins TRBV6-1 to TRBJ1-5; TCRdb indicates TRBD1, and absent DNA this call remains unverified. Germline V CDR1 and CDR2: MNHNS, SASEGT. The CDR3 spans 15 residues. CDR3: CASSESAVQGQPQHF.

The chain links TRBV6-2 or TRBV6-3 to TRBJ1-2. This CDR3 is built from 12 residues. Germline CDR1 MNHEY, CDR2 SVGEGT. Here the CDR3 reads CASSYRIYGYTF.

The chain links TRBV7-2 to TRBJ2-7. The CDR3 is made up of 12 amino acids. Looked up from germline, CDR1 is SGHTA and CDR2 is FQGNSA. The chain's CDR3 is CASSRLTYEQYF. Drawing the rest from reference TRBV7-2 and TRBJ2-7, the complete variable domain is GAGVSQSPSNKVTEKGKDVELRCDPISGHTALYWYRQSLGQGLEFLIYFQGNSAPDKSGLPSDRFSAERTGGSVSTLTIQRTQQEDSAVYLCASSRLTYEQYFGPGTRLTVT.

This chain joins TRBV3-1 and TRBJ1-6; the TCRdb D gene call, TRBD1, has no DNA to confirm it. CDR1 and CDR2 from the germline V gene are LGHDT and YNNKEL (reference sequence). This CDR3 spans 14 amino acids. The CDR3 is CASSLDLGQRVLHF.

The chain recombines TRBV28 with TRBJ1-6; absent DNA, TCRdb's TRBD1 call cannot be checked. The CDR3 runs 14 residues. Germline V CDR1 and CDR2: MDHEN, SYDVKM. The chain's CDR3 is CASSLGRGQTPLHF. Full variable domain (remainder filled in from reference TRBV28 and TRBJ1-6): DVKVTQSSRYLVKRTGEKVFLECVQDMDHENMFWYRQDPGLGLRLIYFSYDVKMKEKGDIPEGYSVSREKKERFSLILESASTNQTSMYLCASSLGRGQTPLHFGNGTRLTVT.

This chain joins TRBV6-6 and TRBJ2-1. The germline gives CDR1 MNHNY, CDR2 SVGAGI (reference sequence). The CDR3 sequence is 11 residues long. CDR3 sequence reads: CASSYGNEQFF.

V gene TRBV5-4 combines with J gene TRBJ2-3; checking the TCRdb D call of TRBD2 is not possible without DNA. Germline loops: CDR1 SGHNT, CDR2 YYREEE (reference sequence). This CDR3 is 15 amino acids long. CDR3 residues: CASTRKGKSTDTQYF.

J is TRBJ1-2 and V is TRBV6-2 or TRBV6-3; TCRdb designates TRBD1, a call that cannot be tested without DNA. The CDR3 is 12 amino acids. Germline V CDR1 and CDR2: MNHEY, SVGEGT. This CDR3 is CASRPTGYGYTF.

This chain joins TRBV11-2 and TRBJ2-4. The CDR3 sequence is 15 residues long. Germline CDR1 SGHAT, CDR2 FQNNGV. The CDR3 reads CASSLAGAAKNMQYF.

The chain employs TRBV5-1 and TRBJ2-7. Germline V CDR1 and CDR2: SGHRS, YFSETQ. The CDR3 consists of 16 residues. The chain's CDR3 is CASSLVVTDLSYEQYF.

CDR3 region: CAIREGQGPETQYF. The V and J genes are TRBV10-3 and TRBJ2-5; TCRdb outputs TRBD1, but without DNA this stays unchecked. The CDR3 is made up of 14 amino acids. Germline values: CDR1 ENHRY, CDR2 SYGVKD.